The 14 T cell receptor beta chains in this list originate from one sample, sequenced in a study of T cells in Graves' hyperthyroidism and ophthalmopathy. RNA transcripts yielded amplified TCR beta CDR3 regions. HTBI primers drove first-round RT-PCR of the TCR CDR3. TCRdb independently ran MiXCR on the multiplex PCR reads; one entry per CDR3 protein. The top ten hold 25% to 30% of the sample, which has around 200,000 distinct CDR3 sequences, approximately 17% seen once. The sequencing sample was made of blood. The receptor source for this set is a woman between 50 and 59 years old with Graves' hyperthyroidism.

A few counts support this clonotype. The chain is built from TRBV11-2 and TRBJ1-4; no definite D call. V gave up 0 bases and J gave up 2 bases, with 16 bases separating them. Germline loops: CDR1 SGHAT, CDR2 FQNNGV. This CDR3 has 18 residues. CDR3 coding DNA: TGTGCCAGCAGCTTAGATTTGGGCGGGAGGAGGACTAATGAAAAACTGTTTTTT. It codes for CASSLDLGGRRTNEKLFF.

V and J are TRBV27 and TRBJ1-3; D remains ambiguous. The CDR3 consists of 17 residues. Germline CDR1 and CDR2: MNHEY and SMNVEV (reference sequence). V dropped 2 bases and J dropped 3 bases, with 17 bases sitting between them. CDR3: CASSLRTGGFFGNTIYF. Here the CDR3 DNA reads TGTGCCAGCAGTTTAAGGACCGGTGGATTCTTTGGAAACACCATATATTTT.

This clonotype was observed at least ten times. The chain is built from TRBV20-1 and TRBJ1-2; D is uncertain. Germline loops: CDR1 DFQATT, CDR2 SNEGSKA (reference sequence). The V gene lost 0 bases and the J gene lost 2 bases, with 10 bases spanning the gap. This CDR3 has 14 residues. Here the CDR3 reads CSARDVRSNYGYTF. For the CDR3, the DNA is TGCAGTGCTAGAGACGTAAGAAGCAACTATGGCTACACCTTC.

Ten or more counts support this clonotype. The chain recombines TRBV6-2 or TRBV6-3 with TRBJ1-1; D is ambiguous. Germline CDR1 reads MNHEY; CDR2 reads SVGEGT. V lost 6 bases to trimming and J lost 11 bases, with 22 bases between them. CDR3 length equals 14 residues. CDR3 coding DNA: TGTGCCAGCAGCTCTCCCCGACACCCAATTGCGGCTTTCTTT. This translates into CASSSPRHPIAAFF.

This clonotype has at least ten counts. The V gene is TRBV27, the J gene TRBJ2-1, with D maybe TRBD2 (7 bases). CDR1 and CDR2 from the germline V gene are MNHEY and SMNVEV (reference sequence). CDR3 length equals 15 residues. V shed 6 bases and J shed 7 bases, with 19 bases lying between them. The CDR3 coding sequence is TGTGCCAGCAGCTACCGGGGGCCCGGGAGGAATGAGCAGTTCTTC. Its translation is CASSYRGPGRNEQFF.

The chain links TRBV4-1 to TRBJ1-2, with D possibly matching TRBD1 (5 bases). Trimming stripped 0 bases from V and 2 bases from J, with 13 bases between. Germline values: CDR1 MGHRA, CDR2 YSYEKL. CDR3 length: 16 residues. The CDR3 DNA follows: TGCGCCAGCAGCCAAGAGTGGGGCGCCCCCAACTATGGCTACACCTTC. This sequence encodes CASSQEWGAPNYGYTF.

This clonotype has ten or more counts. The rearrangement uses TRBV2 and TRBJ1-6, with D uncertain. The germline V and J ends were trimmed by 6 bases and 7 bases, with 28 bases remaining between them. The CDR3 loop spans 19 amino acids. The germline V gene encodes CDR1 SNHLY and CDR2 FYNNEI. The CDR3: CASRGKSIVSGPSNSPLHF. The CDR3 nucleotides are TGTGCCAGCAGGGGCAAGTCAATCGTTTCGGGCCCTTCAAATTCACCCCTCCACTTT. The full variable domain, completed using reference TRBV2 and TRBJ1-6, is EPEVTQTPSHQVTQMGQEVILRCVPISNHLYFYWYRQILGQKVEFLVSFYNNEISEKSEIFDDQFSVERPDGSNFTLKIRSTKLEDSAMYFCASRGKSIVSGPSNSPLHFGNGTRLTVT.

There are many counts of this clonotype. The V and J genes are TRBV12-3 or TRBV12-4 and TRBJ1-2; perhaps TRBD1 as D (6 bases). The CDR3 consists of 13 residues. V gave up 10 bases and J gave up 8 bases, with 20 bases separating them. CDR3 protein: CATRRSGALGYTF. CDR3 DNA sequence: TGTGCCACCCGTCGTTCGGGGGCTTTGGGCTACACCTTC.

The chain uses TRBV4-1 and TRBJ1-2; D is perhaps TRBD1 (6 bases). The CDR3 has 16 amino acids. Trimming took off 1 base at V and 2 bases at J, with 14 bases between the two ends. CDR1 is MGHRA and CDR2 is YSYEKL in the germline V gene. As DNA, the CDR3 is TGCGCCAGCAGCCAAGGGTGGGGGCAGGGGAACTATGGCTACACCTTC. As protein: CASSQGWGQGNYGYTF.

The CDR3 region is CASSHQWTDRGQIPNYGYTF. The CDR3 DNA follows: TGCGCCAGCAGCCATCAGTGGACGGACAGGGGCCAAATTCCGAACTATGGCTACACCTTC. This rearrangement joins TRBV4-1 to TRBJ1-2; 9 bases map to TRBD1. This CDR3 is 20 amino acids long. With 3 bases clipped from V and 2 bases from J, the junction kept 19 bases outside the gene matches. Germline values: CDR1 MGHRA, CDR2 YSYEKL.

This clonotype was found many times. This chain links TRBV7-9 with TRBJ2-7; a weak D match, TRBD2 (7 bases). The germline V gene has CDR1 SEHNR and CDR2 FQNEAQ (reference sequence). The V end was cut by 5 bases, the J end by 2 bases, with 13 bases between. CDR3 size: 14 residues. The CDR3 region is CASSRGGGTYEQYF. The CDR3 coding sequence is TGTGCCAGCAGCCGAGGGGGGGGAACCTACGAGCAGTACTTC.

This rearrangement joins TRBV12-3 or TRBV12-4 to TRBJ1-1, with TRBD1 matching over 12 bases. CDR3 length: 14 residues. V lost 10 bases, J lost 10 bases, and 13 bases stayed unmatched. The CDR3 bases are TGTGCCACCTCCAGGGGACAGGGGGCCCTCGGAGCTTTCTTT. Amino acid sequence: CATSRGQGALGAFF.

This rearrangement joins TRBV5-1 to TRBJ2-7; 8 nucleotides agree with TRBD2. The CDR3 covers 15 residues. Looked up from germline, CDR1 is SGHRS and CDR2 is YFSETQ. Unmatched junction bases numbered 6, after V lost 0 bases and J lost 4 bases. The chain's CDR3 is CASSLAGRGSYEQYF. The CDR3 DNA sequence: TGCGCCAGCAGCTTGGCCGGGAGGGGTTCGTACGAGCAGTACTTC. Full variable domain (remainder filled in from reference TRBV5-1 and TRBJ2-7): KAGVTQTPRYLIKTRGQQVTLSCSPISGHRSVSWYQQTPGQGLQFLFEYFSETQRNKGNFPGRFSGRQFSNSRSEMNVSTLELGDSALYLCASSLAGRGSYEQYFGPGTRLTVT.

This clonotype occurred many times. This chain uses TRBV15 with TRBJ2-1; D may be TRBD2 (7 bases). V dropped 0 bases and J dropped 8 bases, with 11 bases sitting between them. This CDR3 has 14 amino acids. CDR1 LNHNV and CDR2 YYDKDF come from the germline V gene (reference sequence). This CDR3 reads CATSRDRGGDEQFF. CDR3 DNA: TGTGCCACCAGCAGAGATCGCGGGGGCGATGAGCAGTTCTTC.